The 5 T cell receptor beta chains in this list originate from one sample, sequenced in a study of cytomegalovirus exposure and HLA in healthy donors. The PCR was carried out with 60 Vbeta primers and 13 Jbeta primers. Method: immunoSEQ multiplex PCR; TCRdb's copy keeps in-frame clones and lacks some. This sample has tens of thousands of clones; roughly 80% occur once, and the top ten carry roughly 3.6%. The material sequenced was PBMCs. These receptors were taken from a man between 25 and 39 years old in good health and CMV-seronegative.

The V gene is TRBV7-6, the J gene TRBJ2-7; 8 bases align to TRBD1. Germline V CDR1 and CDR2: SGHVS, FNYEAQ. The ends lost 3 bases at V and 5 bases at J; junction bases unmatched: 18. The CDR3 totals 18 residues. The CDR3 here is CASSFTLITDRVGNEQYF. The CDR3 DNA is TGTGCCAGCAGCTTCACCCTTATAACGGACAGGGTGGGGAACGAGCAGTACTTC.

V is TRBV30 and J is TRBJ1-1; D uncertain. Germline values: CDR1 GTSNPN, CDR2 SVGIG (reference sequence). The CDR3 loop spans 10 amino acids. V shed 5 bases and J shed 3 bases, with 4 bases lying between them. The CDR3 DNA sequence: TGTGCCTGGCATGACACTGAAGCTTTCTTT. Translating it yields CAWHDTEAFF.

V is TRBV19 and J is TRBJ2-5; 10 bases are a match to TRBD2. The CDR3 is 16 amino acids. In germline, CDR1 is LNHDA, CDR2 SQIVND (reference sequence). The trim removed 3 bases at V and 5 bases at J, leaving 9 bases unmatched. CDR3 in amino acids: CASSMGLAGAGETQYF. In DNA form, the CDR3 reads TGTGCCAGTAGTATGGGTCTAGCGGGAGCAGGGGAGACCCAGTACTTC.

J is TRBJ2-3 and V is TRBV27; 7 bases fit TRBD1. CDR3 length: 14 residues. V trimming: 1 base; J trimming: 4 bases; junction bases outside the gene matches: 2. The germline CDR1 and CDR2 sequences are MNHEY and SMNVEV (reference sequence). The CDR3 nucleotides read TGTGCCAGCAGTTTATTAGGGGGCGCAGATACGCAGTATTTT. Protein sequence: CASSLLGGADTQYF.

The V gene is TRBV27, the J gene TRBJ2-3; 7 bases are a match to TRBD2. In germline, CDR1 is MNHEY, CDR2 SMNVEV (reference sequence). The CDR3 spans 14 residues. Trimming at V came to 2 bases and at J to 4 bases, leaving 3 bases not matched to a gene. In nucleotides, the CDR3 is TGTGCCAGCAGTTTAACTCTAGCGGCAGATACGCAGTATTTT. Amino acid sequence: CASSLTLAADTQYF.